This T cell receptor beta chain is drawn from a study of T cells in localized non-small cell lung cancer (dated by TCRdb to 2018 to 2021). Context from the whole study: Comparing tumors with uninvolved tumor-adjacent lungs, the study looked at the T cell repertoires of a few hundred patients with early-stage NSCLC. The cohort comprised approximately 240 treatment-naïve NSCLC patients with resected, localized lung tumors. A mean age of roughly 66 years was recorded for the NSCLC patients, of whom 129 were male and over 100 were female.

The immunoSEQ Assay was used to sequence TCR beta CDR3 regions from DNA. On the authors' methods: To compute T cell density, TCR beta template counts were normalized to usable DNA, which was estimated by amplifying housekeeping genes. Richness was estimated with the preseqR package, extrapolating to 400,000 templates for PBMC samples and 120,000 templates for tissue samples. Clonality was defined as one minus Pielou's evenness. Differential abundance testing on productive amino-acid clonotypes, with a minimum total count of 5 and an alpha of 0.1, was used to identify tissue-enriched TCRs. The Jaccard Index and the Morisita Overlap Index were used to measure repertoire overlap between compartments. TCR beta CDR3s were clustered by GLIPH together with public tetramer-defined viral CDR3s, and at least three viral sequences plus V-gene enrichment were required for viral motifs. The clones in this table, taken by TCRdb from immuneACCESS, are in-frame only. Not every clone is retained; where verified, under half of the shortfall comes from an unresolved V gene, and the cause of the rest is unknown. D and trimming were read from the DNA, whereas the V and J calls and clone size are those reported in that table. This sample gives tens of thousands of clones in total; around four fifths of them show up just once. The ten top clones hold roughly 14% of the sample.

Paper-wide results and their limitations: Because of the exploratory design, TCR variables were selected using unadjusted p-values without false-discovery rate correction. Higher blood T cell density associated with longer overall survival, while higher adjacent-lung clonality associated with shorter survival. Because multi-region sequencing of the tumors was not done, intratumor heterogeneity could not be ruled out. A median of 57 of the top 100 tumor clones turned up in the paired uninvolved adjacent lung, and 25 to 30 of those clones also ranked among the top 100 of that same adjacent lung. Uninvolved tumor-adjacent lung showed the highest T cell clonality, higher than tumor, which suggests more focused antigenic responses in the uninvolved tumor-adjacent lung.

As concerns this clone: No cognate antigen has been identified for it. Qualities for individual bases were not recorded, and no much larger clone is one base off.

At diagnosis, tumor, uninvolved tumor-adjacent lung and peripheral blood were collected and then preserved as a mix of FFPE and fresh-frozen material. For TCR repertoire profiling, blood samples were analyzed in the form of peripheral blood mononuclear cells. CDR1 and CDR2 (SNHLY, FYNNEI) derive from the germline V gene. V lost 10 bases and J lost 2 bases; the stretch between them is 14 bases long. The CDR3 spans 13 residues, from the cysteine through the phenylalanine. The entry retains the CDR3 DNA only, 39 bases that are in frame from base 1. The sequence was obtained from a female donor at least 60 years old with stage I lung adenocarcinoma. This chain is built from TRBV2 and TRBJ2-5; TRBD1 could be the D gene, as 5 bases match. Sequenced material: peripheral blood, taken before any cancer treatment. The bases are TGTGCCACCTTAAGACAGCTTCAAGAGACCCAGTACTTC. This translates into CATLRQLQETQYF.